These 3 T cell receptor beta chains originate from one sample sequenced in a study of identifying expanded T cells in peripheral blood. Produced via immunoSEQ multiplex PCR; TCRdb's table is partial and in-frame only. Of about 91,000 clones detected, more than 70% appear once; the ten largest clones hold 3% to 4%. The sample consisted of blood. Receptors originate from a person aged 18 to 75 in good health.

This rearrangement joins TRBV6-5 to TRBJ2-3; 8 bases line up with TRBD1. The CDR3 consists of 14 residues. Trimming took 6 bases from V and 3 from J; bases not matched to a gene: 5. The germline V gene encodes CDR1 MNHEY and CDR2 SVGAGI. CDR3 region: CASRRQGKTDTQYF. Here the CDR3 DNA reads TGTGCCAGCAGGCGACAGGGGAAGACAGATACGCAGTATTTT.

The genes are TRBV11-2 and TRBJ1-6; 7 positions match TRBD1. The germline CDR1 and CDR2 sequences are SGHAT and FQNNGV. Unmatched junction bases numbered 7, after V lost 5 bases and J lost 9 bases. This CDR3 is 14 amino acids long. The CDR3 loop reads CASSTTGQFSPLHF. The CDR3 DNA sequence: TGTGCCAGCAGCACGACAGGGCAATTTTCACCCCTCCACTTT.

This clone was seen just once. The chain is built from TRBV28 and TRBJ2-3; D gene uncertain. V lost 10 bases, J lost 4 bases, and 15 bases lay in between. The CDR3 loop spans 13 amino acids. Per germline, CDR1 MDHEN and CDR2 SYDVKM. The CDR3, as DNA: TGTGCCACAGGATTCAGGAGTCCAGATACGCAGTATTTT. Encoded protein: CATGFRSPDTQYF.